Listed below are T cell receptor beta chains from one sample, sequenced in a study of blood T cell repertoires in COVID-19. TCRdb keeps only in-frame clones here, not all; method: immunoSEQ multiplex PCR. The sample holds 300,000 to 450,000 clones; approximately 89% are singletons and the top ten take 3.9%. Sequences were obtained from peripheral blood. All receptors derive from a woman aged 55-75 years with COVID-19, enrolled during active disease. Both conserved end residues are part of each CDR3. D genes are given only for firm matches. A row's size may be missing; if present it is once, few, many or a size class.

TRBV19,TRBJ1-1,.,.,CASSRTSGTEAFF,TGTGCCAGTAGTCGTACTTCTGGCACTGAAGCTTTCTTT
TRBV18,TRBJ2-5,.,.,CASSPPGAEETQYF,TGTGCCAGCTCACCACCGGGGGCGGAAGAGACCCAGTACTTC
TRBV5-1,TRBJ2-7,.,.,CASSLGRSYEQYF,TGCGCCAGCAGCTTGGGCAGGTCCTACGAGCAGTACTTC
TRBV5-1,TRBJ1-4,.,once,CASSLTRTEGLGKLFF,TGCGCCAGCAGCTTGACGAGGACGGAGGGTTTAGGAAAACTGTTTTTT
TRBV5-6,TRBJ2-1,TRBD1,.,CASSTRDRAAREQFF,TGTGCCAGCAGCACCCGGGACAGGGCTGCTAGGGAGCAGTTCTTC
TRBV5-1,TRBJ1-2,TRBD1,.,CASSLTGGSHGYTF,TGCGCCAGCAGCTTGACAGGGGGCTCTCATGGCTACACCTTC
TRBV19,TRBJ1-1,.,once,CASSPRGGQNTEAFF,TGTGCCAGTAGTCCCCGGGGTGGGCAGAACACTGAAGCTTTCTTT
TRBV19,TRBJ1-5,.,.,CASTWTVNSNQPQHF,TGTGCCAGTACCTGGACAGTTAATAGCAATCAGCCCCAGCATTTT
TRBV27,TRBJ1-1,TRBD1,.,CASSWDRDTEAFF,TGTGCCAGCAGTTGGGACAGGGACACTGAAGCTTTCTTT
TRBV14,TRBJ2-3,TRBD2,.,CASSLARGGITDTQYF,TGTGCCAGCAGCCTTGCTCGGGGGGGGATCACAGATACGCAGTATTTT
TRBV4-1,TRBJ1-5,.,once,CASSQDHGGLAQPQHF,TGCGCCAGCAGCCAAGACCACGGGGGGCTAGCTCAGCCCCAGCATTTT
TRBV30,TRBJ1-4,.,.,CAWSLRGPQRNQKLFF,TGTGCCTGGAGTCTGCGGGGGCCCCAGAGGAATCAAAAACTGTTTTTT
TRBV5-6,TRBJ2-3,.,.,CASSFLGDEDTQYF,TGTGCCAGCAGCTTCCTAGGGGATGAGGATACGCAGTATTTT
TRBV4-1,TRBJ2-1,TRBD2,few,CASSTPSGASSYNEQFF,TGCGCCAGCAGCACCCCTAGCGGGGCGAGCTCCTACAATGAGCAGTTCTTC
TRBV16,TRBJ1-2,TRBD1,.,CASSRQGGTGQDGYTF,TGTGCCAGCAGCCGCCAAGGAGGGACAGGGCAGGATGGCTACACCTTC
TRBV9,TRBJ1-3,.,.,CASSDQDRGNTIYF,TGTGCCAGCAGCGACCAAGACAGAGGAAACACCATATATTTT
TRBV14,TRBJ2-1,.,.,CASSQSWSSYNEQFF,TGTGCCAGCAGCCAGAGTTGGAGCTCCTACAATGAGCAGTTCTTC
TRBV28,TRBJ1-1,TRBD1,.,CASRNQGGTEAFF,TGTGCCAGCAGAAACCAGGGGGGAACTGAAGCTTTCTTT
TRBV19,TRBJ1-6,TRBD1,.,CASQGGYSPLHF,TGTGCCAGCCAAGGGGGCTATTCACCCCTCCACTTT
TRBV9,TRBJ2-7,TRBD1,.,CASSATPGQGGEQYF,TGTGCCAGCAGCGCCACCCCGGGACAGGGGGGAGAGCAGTACTTC
TRBV5-1,TRBJ2-5,TRBD1,.,CASSLGTGKGKTQYF,TGCGCCAGCAGCTTAGGGACAGGGAAAGGGAAGACCCAGTACTTC
TRBV6-5,TRBJ1-5,.,.,CASSYSRGARQPQHF,TGTGCCAGCAGTTACTCGCGGGGGGCCCGACAGCCCCAGCATTTT
TRBV5-1,TRBJ1-5,.,.,CASSLGQASNQPQHF,TGCGCCAGCAGCTTGGGCCAGGCTAGCAATCAGCCCCAGCATTTT
TRBV2,TRBJ2-3,TRBD2,.,CASGASGGPDTQYF,TGTGCCAGCGGAGCTAGCGGGGGCCCAGATACGCAGTATTTT
TRBV2,TRBJ1-5,TRBD1,.,CASSIWDRGLLGNQPQHF,TGTGCCAGCAGTATTTGGGACAGGGGGTTGTTGGGCAATCAGCCCCAGCATTTT
TRBV7-2,TRBJ2-7,TRBD1,.,CASSLTGTGEYHEQYF,TGTGCCAGCAGCCTCACCGGGACAGGGGAATATCACGAGCAGTACTTC
TRBV5-1,TRBJ2-3,TRBD2,.,CASSLVAGPDTQYF,TGCGCCAGCAGCTTGGTAGCGGGGCCAGATACGCAGTATTTT
TRBV18,TRBJ2-7,.,few,CASSSGYEQYF,TGTGCCAGCTCGTCGGGGTACGAGCAGTACTTC
TRBV10-1,TRBJ1-2,TRBD1,.,CASSEPDRPPTF,TGCGCCAGCAGTGAGCCGGACAGGCCGCCTACCTTC
TRBV5-4,TRBJ1-1,.,.,CASSLAGSKREAFF,TGTGCCAGCAGCTTGGCAGGGTCAAAACGGGAAGCTTTCTTT
TRBV10-3,TRBJ1-1,.,.,CAIKNAMGQGNTEAFF,TGTGCCATCAAAAATGCAATGGGACAAGGTAACACTGAAGCTTTCTTT
TRBV6-5,TRBJ1-1,TRBD1,once,CASSYSGQARGTEAFF,TGTGCCAGCAGTTACTCGGGACAGGCCCGGGGTACTGAAGCTTTCTTT
TRBV19,TRBJ2-1,.,.,CASSVYNEQFF,TGTGCCAGTAGTGTATACAATGAGCAGTTCTTC
TRBV11-3,TRBJ2-7,.,.,CASSLEVRTYEQYF,TGTGCCAGCAGCTTAGAAGTCAGAACCTACGAGCAGTACTTC
TRBV30,TRBJ1-2,TRBD1,.,CAAGQNYGYTF,TGTGCCGCGGGACAGAACTATGGCTACACCTTC
TRBV19,TRBJ2-7,.,.,CASSIGGLGKQYF,TGTGCCAGTAGTATAGGGGGCCTGGGTAAGCAGTACTTC
TRBV19,TRBJ1-2,.,.,CASPTVIDNYGYTF,TGTGCCAGTCCGACAGTCATAGATAACTATGGCTACACCTTC
TRBV19,TRBJ1-4,.,.,CASAQGGLKLFF,TGTGCCAGCGCACAGGGAGGGCTAAAACTGTTTTTT
TRBV7-9,TRBJ1-4,TRBD1,.,CASSLATGTGREKLFF,TGTGCCAGCAGCTTAGCGACCGGGACAGGGCGTGAAAAACTGTTTTTT
TRBV28,TRBJ1-4,.,.,CASSLYYTIVSTNEKLFF,TGTGCCAGCAGTTTATATTATACTATCGTTTCGACTAATGAAAAACTGTTTTTT
TRBV2,TRBJ1-5,.,.,CASNRGGVTNQPQHF,TGTGCCAGCAACAGAGGGGGGGTGACTAATCAGCCCCAGCATTTT
TRBV7-9,TRBJ1-1,.,.,CASSRGQMNTEAFF,TGTGCCAGCAGCCGGGGACAAATGAACACTGAAGCTTTCTTT
TRBV4-1,TRBJ2-3,.,.,CASSQSLDRGARGDTQYF,TGCGCCAGCAGCCAGTCCCTTGACCGGGGGGCGAGGGGGGATACGCAGTATTTT
TRBV2,TRBJ1-5,.,.,CASKGMSISNQPQHF,TGTGCCAGCAAGGGGATGTCGATAAGCAATCAGCCCCAGCATTTT
TRBV7-9,TRBJ2-3,.,.,CASSSPGTSTDTQYF,TGTGCCAGCAGCTCCCCTGGGACTAGCACAGATACGCAGTATTTT
TRBV9,TRBJ1-1,TRBD1,.,CASSGGGANTEAFF,TGTGCCAGCAGCGGAGGGGGCGCAAACACTGAAGCTTTCTTT